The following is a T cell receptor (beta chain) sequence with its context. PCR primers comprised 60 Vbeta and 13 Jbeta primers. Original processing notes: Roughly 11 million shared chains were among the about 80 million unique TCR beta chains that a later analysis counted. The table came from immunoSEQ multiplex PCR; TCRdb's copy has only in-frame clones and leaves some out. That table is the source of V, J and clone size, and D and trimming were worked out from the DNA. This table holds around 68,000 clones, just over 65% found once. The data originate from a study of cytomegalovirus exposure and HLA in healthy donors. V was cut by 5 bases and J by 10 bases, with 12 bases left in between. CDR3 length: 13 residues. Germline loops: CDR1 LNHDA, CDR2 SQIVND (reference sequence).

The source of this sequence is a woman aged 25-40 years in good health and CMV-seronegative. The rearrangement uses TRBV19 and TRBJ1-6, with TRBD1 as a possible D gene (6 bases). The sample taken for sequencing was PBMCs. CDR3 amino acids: CASSLQGGSPLHF. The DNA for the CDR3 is TGTGCCAGTAGTCTACAGGGTGGATCACCCCTCCACTTT. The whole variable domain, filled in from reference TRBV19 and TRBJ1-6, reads DGGITQSPKYLFRKEGQNVTLSCEQNLNHDAMYWYRQDPGQGLRLIYYSQIVNDFQKGDIAEGYSVSREKKESFPLTVTSAQKNPTAFYLCASSLQGGSPLHFGNGTRLTVT.